Presented here are 11 T cell receptor beta chains from one specimen sequenced in a study of cytomegalovirus exposure and HLA in healthy donors. The study ran its PCR with 60 Vbeta and 13 Jbeta primers. Repertoires were generated with immunoSEQ multiplex PCR, while TCRdb's copy carries only in-frame clones and drops some. This table holds fewer than 85,000 clones. What was sequenced was PBMCs. The receptors here all came from a man aged 50 to 59 in good health and CMV-seropositive.

This chain connects TRBV11-2 to TRBJ2-1; TRBD2 agrees at 10 bases. The V segment lost 6 bases and the J segment 3 bases; nucleotides outside the gene matches: 5. Germline V gene lookup returns CDR1 SGHAT and CDR2 FQNNGV. This CDR3 is 15 amino acids long. The CDR3 nucleotides are TGTGCCAGCAGGCCCCCTAGCGGGAGCTACAATGAGCAGTTCTTC. Its protein is CASRPPSGSYNEQFF.

V is TRBV6-5 and J is TRBJ1-1; a weak D match, TRBD1 (6 bases). The CDR3 has 15 residues. Per germline, CDR1 MNHEY and CDR2 SVGAGI. The germline V and J ends were trimmed by 2 bases and 4 bases, with 14 bases remaining between them. This chain's CDR3 is CASSYKTGGGTEAFF. The CDR3 bases are TGTGCCAGCAGTTACAAGACAGGTGGGGGCACTGAAGCTTTCTTT.

The V call is TRBV30, the J call TRBJ1-1; D is unresolved. Trimming left V 0 bases short and J 4 bases short, with 6 bases between. Germline CDR1 and CDR2: GTSNPN and SVGIG (reference sequence). This CDR3 has 12 residues. The CDR3, as DNA: TGTGCCTGGAGTGTGTTGAGCACTGAAGCTTTCTTT. Protein: CAWSVLSTEAFF. The whole variable domain, filled in from reference TRBV30 and TRBJ1-1, reads SQTIHQWPATLVQPVGSPLSLECTVEGTSNPNLYWYRQAAGRGLQLLFYSVGIGQISSEVPQNLSASRPQDRQFILSSKKLLLSDSGFYLCAWSVLSTEAFFGQGTRLTVV.

This chain links TRBV28 with TRBJ1-3; no clear D gene. CDR3 size: 15 residues. CDR1 and CDR2 from the germline V gene are MDHEN and SYDVKM. Trimming shortened V by 2 bases and J by 4 bases, and 12 bases separated the two germline ends. In DNA, the CDR3 is TGTGCCAGCAGTTTAGACCCGGCGGGCGGAAACACCATATATTTT. As protein: CASSLDPAGGNTIYF.

V is TRBV6-6 and J is TRBJ1-2; 10 bases are shared with TRBD1. The germline gives CDR1 MNHNY, CDR2 SVGAGI (reference sequence). V lost 4 bases to trimming and J lost 8 bases; unmatched junction nucleotides: 1. The CDR3 covers 12 residues. CDR3 nucleotides: TGTGCCAGCAGTTCGGGACAGGGGGGCTACACCTTC. Translated: CASSSGQGGYTF.

V gene TRBV9 combines with J gene TRBJ1-1, with D maybe TRBD1 (5 bases). V lost 4 bases to trimming and J lost 0 bases, with 13 bases between them. The CDR3 is 15 residues long. CDR1 and CDR2 (germline): SGDLS, YYNGEE. CDR3 sequence reads: CASSPQTVMNTEAFF. As DNA, the CDR3 is TGTGCCAGCAGCCCCCAGACAGTCATGAACACTGAAGCTTTCTTT.

The gene calls are TRBV15 and TRBJ1-5; TRBD1 agrees at 7 bases. The CDR3 spans 15 residues. V was pared by 1 base and J by 1 base, with 1 base of the junction left unmatched. CDR1 and CDR2 from the germline V gene are LNHNV and YYDKDF (reference sequence). The CDR3 DNA is TGTGCCACCAGCAGAGGACAGGGAAGCAATCAGCCCCAGCATTTT. Translated, it gives CATSRGQGSNQPQHF.

The chain couples TRBV13 to TRBJ2-3, with TRBD1 as a possible D gene (7 bases). The V gene lost 0 bases and the J gene lost 7 bases, with 11 bases spanning the gap. The CDR3 sequence is 14 residues long. Germline-derived CDR1 and CDR2 are PRHDT and FYEKMQ (reference sequence). CDR3 coding DNA: TGTGCCAGCAGCTTAGGAGGGGGCGGGAATACGCAGTATTTT. As protein: CASSLGGGGNTQYF.

V gene TRBV27 combines with J gene TRBJ1-6; D gene ambiguous. In germline, CDR1 is MNHEY, CDR2 SMNVEV (reference sequence). The CDR3 is 14 amino acids. Trimming removed 4 bases from V and 7 bases from J, with 11 bases in between. The CDR3 loop is CASSSPIMNSPLHF. The CDR3 DNA reads as TGTGCCAGCAGTTCCCCTATAATGAATTCACCCCTCCACTTT.

The chain is built from TRBV27 and TRBJ2-7; D perhaps matches TRBD2 (5 bases). CDR3 length equals 13 residues. CDR1 and CDR2 from the germline V gene are MNHEY and SMNVEV (reference sequence). The ends were cut back, 8 bases at V and 4 bases at J, with 15 bases in the middle. The CDR3 nucleotides are TGTGCCAGCGGGTCCGAACGGGATTACGAGCAGTACTTC. As protein: CASGSERDYEQYF.

The chain couples TRBV5-1 to TRBJ1-1; 9 nucleotides match TRBD1. The junction had 14 bases not matched to a gene; V was cut back by 5 bases and J by 3 bases. The CDR3 is 17 amino acids. Germline V lookup: CDR1 SGHRS, CDR2 YFSETQ. The CDR3 DNA reads as TGCGCCAGCAGGGACAGGGGACGATATGACGGGCACACTGAAGCTTTCTTT. It encodes CASRDRGRYDGHTEAFF.